A selection of T cell receptor beta chains follows, all from one sample in a study of blood T cell repertoires in COVID-19. Only in-frame clones appear in the TCRdb table, and some are missing; sequencing was by immunoSEQ multiplex PCR. The sample includes around 260,000 clones, roughly 90% seen only once; the top ten take around 3%. Sequencing used peripheral blood. The receptors come from a woman aged 25-40 years with active or convalescent COVID-19. Each CDR3 is given with its conserved first and last residue. A D gene is named only where the DNA matches it firmly. Clone size is shown for a subset of rows, as once, few, many or a class of expanded clone.

d_call j_call v_call clone_size cdr3_nt cdr3_aa
TRBD2 TRBJ2-1 TRBV5-1 once TGCGCCAGCAGCTTGAGCAGCGGGGGGGCTGGGTATGAGCAGTTCTTC CASSLSSGGAGYEQFF
NA TRBJ1-1 TRBV7-2 NA TGTGCCAGCAGCTTATGGGAGACGAGCACTGAAGCTTTCTTT CASSLWETSTEAFF
NA TRBJ2-2 TRBV27 NA TGTGCCAGCAGTCGCGGGGGAGGGGGCGGGGAGCTGTTTTTT CASSRGGGGGELFF
NA TRBJ1-4 TRBV4-3 NA TGCGCCAGCAGCCCTCCGCCCCAGGGCAATGAAAAACTGTTTTTT CASSPPPQGNEKLFF
TRBD2 TRBJ2-5 TRBV5-4 NA TGTGCCAGCAGCCTACCGCTAGCGGGGGAGACCCAGTACTTC CASSLPLAGETQYF
NA TRBJ1-2 TRBV13 NA TGTGCCAGCAGCTCGACAGGAGAGGCTAGCTATGGCTACACCTTC CASSSTGEASYGYTF
TRBD2 TRBJ2-3 TRBV6-5 NA TGTGCCAGCAGTATAGGACTAGATGATACGCAGTATTTT CASSIGLDDTQYF
NA TRBJ1-1 TRBV6-2/TRBV6-3 NA TGTGCCAGCAGTTACCGTGGAGGGACTGAAGCTTTCTTT CASSYRGGTEAFF
NA TRBJ1-5 TRBV7-9 few TGTGCCAGCAGCTTTGAGGGGGTCCCCGGGCAGCCCCAGCATTTT CASSFEGVPGQPQHF
NA TRBJ1-3 TRBV3-1/TRBV3-2 few TGTGCCAGCAGCCTTCCCCAGGGGCCCTCTGGAAACACCATATATTTT CASSLPQGPSGNTIYF
TRBD1 TRBJ1-1 TRBV4-1 NA TGCGCCAGCAGCCAGAGAGCGTTGGGACAGGGGGATACTGAAGCTTTCTTT CASSQRALGQGDTEAFF
NA TRBJ1-2 TRBV30 NA TGTGCCTGGAGTGGAGGGAGTTATGGCTACACCTTC CAWSGGSYGYTF
NA TRBJ2-1 TRBV5-6 NA TGTGCCAGCAGCTCCCTAATATCCAACAATGAGCAGTTCTTC CASSSLISNNEQFF
TRBD1 TRBJ1-2 TRBV28 NA TGTGCCAGCAGCGAGGGGGCCCCGATGGGCTACACCTTC CASSEGAPMGYTF
TRBD1 TRBJ1-5 TRBV18 NA TGTGCCAGCGCACCCGGGACAGATAATCAGCCCCAGCATTTT CASAPGTDNQPQHF
TRBD1 TRBJ1-5 TRBV28 NA TGTGCCAGCAGTTTATCGTACAGGGGTTACAATCAGCCCCAGCATTTT CASSLSYRGYNQPQHF
NA TRBJ2-5 TRBV5-3 NA TGTGCCAGAAGCTTGGGGGCTGGGACCCAGTACTTC CARSLGAGTQYF
TRBD1 TRBJ1-2 TRBV4-1 NA TGCGCCAGCAGCTCCCAGACAGGGGTCTATGGCTACACCTTC CASSSQTGVYGYTF
TRBD1 TRBJ1-1 TRBV4-1 NA TGCGCCAGCAGCCAATACGGGACAGGGACTTTGAACACTGAAGCTTTCTTT CASSQYGTGTLNTEAFF
TRBD1 TRBJ1-2 TRBV19 NA TGTGCCAGTACGCACGACAGGGGGCATGGCTACACCTTC CASTHDRGHGYTF
NA TRBJ1-1 TRBV4-1 NA TGCGCCAGCAGCCAAGATCAGACGTGGGGGCTTGAAGCTTTCTTT CASSQDQTWGLEAFF
NA TRBJ1-6 TRBV5-1 NA TGCGCCAGCAGCTTGGCACCCGTCTCAAGCGATAATTCACCCCTCCACTTT CASSLAPVSSDNSPLHF
TRBD2 TRBJ2-7 TRBV4-1 NA TGCGCCAGCAGCCAAGAAGCGGGGCCGCACAGCGAGCAGTACTTC CASSQEAGPHSEQYF
NA TRBJ1-4 TRBV19 NA TGTGCCAGTAGTATCACGGTGGAAAAACTGTTTTTT CASSITVEKLFF
NA TRBJ1-5 TRBV2 NA TGTGCCAGCAGTGAAAGGGAGGGACAGCCCCAGCATTTT CASSEREGQPQHF
TRBD1 TRBJ2-6 TRBV9 NA TGTGCCAGCAGCGCACAGGGGGACTCTGGGGCCAACGTCCTGACTTTC CASSAQGDSGANVLTF
NA TRBJ1-5 TRBV19 NA TGTGCCAGTAGTATAGATACAGGGCCTAGCAATCAGCCCCAGCATTTT CASSIDTGPSNQPQHF
TRBD1 TRBJ1-2 TRBV11-2 NA TGTGCCAGCAGCCCCAGGGGGTGGGAAAACTATGGCTACACCTTC CASSPRGWENYGYTF
TRBD1 TRBJ1-1 TRBV19 NA TGTGCCAGTAGTATAAAGACAGGGCAGAACACTGAAGCTTTCTTT CASSIKTGQNTEAFF
NA TRBJ1-2 TRBV18 NA TGTGCCAGCTCGGGAGGGACCGAGTATGGCTACACCTTC CASSGGTEYGYTF
NA TRBJ1-4 TRBV6-1 NA TGTGCCAGCAGTGACCGCCGCGGCCGGGCTAATGAAAAACTGTTTTTT CASSDRRGRANEKLFF
TRBD1 TRBJ2-1 TRBV6-5 NA TGTGCCAGCAGTACCGTGACAGGGCGACGCAATGAGCAGTTCTTC CASSTVTGRRNEQFF
NA TRBJ2-1 TRBV6-2/TRBV6-3 NA TGTGCCAGCAGTTACTTGGGAGGTGAGCAGTTCTTC CASSYLGGEQFF
NA TRBJ2-7 TRBV10-3 NA TGTGCCATCAGTGGAACAGGGAGGGACATAGAGCAGTACTTC CAISGTGRDIEQYF
NA TRBJ1-2 TRBV2 NA TGTGCCAGCAGTGAGGCGGCAGGGTTAGATGGCTACACCTTC CASSEAAGLDGYTF
TRBD1 TRBJ2-2 TRBV6-2/TRBV6-3 NA TGTGCCAGCAGTTCCCCAGGGGGTTGGACCGGGGAGCTGTTTTTT CASSSPGGWTGELFF
NA TRBJ1-2 TRBV15 NA TGTGCCACCAGCAGAGATATACCAGGGGCCCTGAACTATGGCTACACCTTC CATSRDIPGALNYGYTF
TRBD2 TRBJ2-5 TRBV5-1 few TGCGCCAGCAGCTTCCGGCTAGCGGTCCAACGGACACAAGAGACCCAGTACTTC CASSFRLAVQRTQETQYF
NA TRBJ1-2 TRBV7-3 NA TGTGCCAGCGGCCCGGGGGGGGCGGACCTTAGGGGCTACACCTTC CASGPGGADLRGYTF
NA TRBJ2-2 TRBV27 NA TGTGCCAGCAGTGACTCGAACACCGGGGAGCTGTTTTTT CASSDSNTGELFF
TRBD1 TRBJ2-2 TRBV25-1 NA TGTGCCAGCAGTGGTAAGGGGGCGGTCGGGGAGCTGTTTTTT CASSGKGAVGELFF
NA TRBJ1-2 TRBV6-2/TRBV6-3 NA TGTGCCAGCAGTCCAATCACCAATTCAGGGCGCAACTATGGCTACACCTTC CASSPITNSGRNYGYTF
NA TRBJ1-2 TRBV13 NA TGTGCCAGCAGCCCAAAGACTTCTAACTATGGCTACACCTTC CASSPKTSNYGYTF
TRBD1 TRBJ2-2 TRBV28 NA TGTGCCAGCAGTTCTGACAGGGTCTTAGGCACCGGGGAGCTGTTTTTT CASSSDRVLGTGELFF